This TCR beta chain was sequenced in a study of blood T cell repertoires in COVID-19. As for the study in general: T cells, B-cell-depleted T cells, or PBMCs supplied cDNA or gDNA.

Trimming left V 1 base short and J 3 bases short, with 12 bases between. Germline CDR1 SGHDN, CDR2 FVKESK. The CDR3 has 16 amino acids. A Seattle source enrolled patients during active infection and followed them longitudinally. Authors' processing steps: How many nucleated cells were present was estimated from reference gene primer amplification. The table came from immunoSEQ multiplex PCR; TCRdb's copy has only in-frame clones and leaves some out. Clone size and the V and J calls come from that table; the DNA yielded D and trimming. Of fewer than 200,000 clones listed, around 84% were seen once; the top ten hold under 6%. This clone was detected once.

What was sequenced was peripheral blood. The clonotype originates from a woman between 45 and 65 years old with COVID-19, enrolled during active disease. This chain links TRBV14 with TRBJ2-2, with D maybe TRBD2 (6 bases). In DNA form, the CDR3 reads TGTGCCAGCAGCCAAGTCAGCGGGCAATACACCGGGGAGCTGTTTTTT. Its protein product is CASSQVSGQYTGELFF. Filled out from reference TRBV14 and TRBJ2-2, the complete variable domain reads EAGVTQFPSHSVIEKGQTVTLRCDPISGHDNLYWYRRVMGKEIKFLLHFVKESKQDESGMPNNRFLAERTGGTYSTLKVQPAELEDSGVYFCASSQVSGQYTGELFFGEGSRLTVL.